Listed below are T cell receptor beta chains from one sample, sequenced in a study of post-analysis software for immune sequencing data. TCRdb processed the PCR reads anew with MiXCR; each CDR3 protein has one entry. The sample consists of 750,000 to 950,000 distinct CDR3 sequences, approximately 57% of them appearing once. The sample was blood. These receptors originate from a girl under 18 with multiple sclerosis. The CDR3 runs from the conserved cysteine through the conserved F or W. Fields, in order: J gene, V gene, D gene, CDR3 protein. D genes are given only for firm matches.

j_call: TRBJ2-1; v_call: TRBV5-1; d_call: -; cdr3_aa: CASSLGAPGPHEQFF
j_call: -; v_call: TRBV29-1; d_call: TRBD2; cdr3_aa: CSVGPVLADEQYF
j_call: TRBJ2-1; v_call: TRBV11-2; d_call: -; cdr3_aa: CASSSSAGRGYNEQFF
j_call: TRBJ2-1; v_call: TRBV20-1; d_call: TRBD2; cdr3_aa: CSARDRSGSYSGNEQFF
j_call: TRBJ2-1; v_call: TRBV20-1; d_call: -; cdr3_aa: CSARGQFF
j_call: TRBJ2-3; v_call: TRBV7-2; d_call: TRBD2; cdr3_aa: CASSLAGSGGKTDTQYF
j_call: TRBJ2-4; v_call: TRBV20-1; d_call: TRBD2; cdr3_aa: CSASITSGGVLAKNIQYF
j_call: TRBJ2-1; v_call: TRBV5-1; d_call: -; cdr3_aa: CASSLPQGNEQFF
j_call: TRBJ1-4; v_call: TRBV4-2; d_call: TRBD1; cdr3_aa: CASSQATGGATNEKLFF
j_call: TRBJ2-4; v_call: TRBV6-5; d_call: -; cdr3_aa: CASSYSTPFLAKNIQYF
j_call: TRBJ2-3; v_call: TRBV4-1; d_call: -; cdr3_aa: CASSQGFGDHYTDTQYF
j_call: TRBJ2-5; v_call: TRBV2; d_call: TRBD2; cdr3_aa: CANKSGRETQYF
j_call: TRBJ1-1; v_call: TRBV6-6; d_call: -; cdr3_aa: CASSYDGGEGTEAFF
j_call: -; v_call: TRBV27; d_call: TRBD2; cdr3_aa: CASMPGLAGAYEQYF
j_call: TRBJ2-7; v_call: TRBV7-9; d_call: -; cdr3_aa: CASSEQGKEETQYF
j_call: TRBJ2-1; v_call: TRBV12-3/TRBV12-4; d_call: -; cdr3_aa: CASRERYSSYNEQFF
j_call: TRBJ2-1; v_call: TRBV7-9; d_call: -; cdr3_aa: CASSLAGRAGPHNEQFF
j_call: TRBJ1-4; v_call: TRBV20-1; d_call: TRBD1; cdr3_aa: CSALGLPGGIGEKLFF
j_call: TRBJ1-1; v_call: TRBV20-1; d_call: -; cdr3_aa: CSAREVRQGIEAFF
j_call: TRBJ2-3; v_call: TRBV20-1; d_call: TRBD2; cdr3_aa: CSASLFSGREGDTQYF
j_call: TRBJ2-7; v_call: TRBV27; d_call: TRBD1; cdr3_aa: CASSHSPGQKNYEQYF
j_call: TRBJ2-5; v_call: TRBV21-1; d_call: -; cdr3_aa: CASSKAFGGRVQETQYF
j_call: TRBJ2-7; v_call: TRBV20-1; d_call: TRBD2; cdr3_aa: CSATGLADYEQYF
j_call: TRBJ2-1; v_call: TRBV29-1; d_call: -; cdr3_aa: CSAGTGIYNEQFF
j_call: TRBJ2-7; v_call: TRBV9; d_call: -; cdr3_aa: CASSVGIVSYEQYF
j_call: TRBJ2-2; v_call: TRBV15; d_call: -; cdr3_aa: CATSRDPIGGPTGELFF
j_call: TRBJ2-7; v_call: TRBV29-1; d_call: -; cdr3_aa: CSAKGPSSYEQYF
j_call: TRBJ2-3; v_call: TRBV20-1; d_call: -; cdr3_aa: CSARDGGGQPDTQYF
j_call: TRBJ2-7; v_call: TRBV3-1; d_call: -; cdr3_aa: CASSQGGNYEQYF
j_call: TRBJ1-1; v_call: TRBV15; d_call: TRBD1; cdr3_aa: CATSRAGTGLNTEAFF
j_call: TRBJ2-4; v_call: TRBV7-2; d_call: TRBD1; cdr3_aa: CASSLNKGQVWYF
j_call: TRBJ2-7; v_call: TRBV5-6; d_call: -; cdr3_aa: CASSLYRVMYEQYF
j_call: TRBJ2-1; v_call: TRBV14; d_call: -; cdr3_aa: CASSQGGWGPFNEQFF
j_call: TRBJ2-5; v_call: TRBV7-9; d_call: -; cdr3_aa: CASSSWTGRETQYF
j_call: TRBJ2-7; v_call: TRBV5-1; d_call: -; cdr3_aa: CASSWASGGRSGEQYF
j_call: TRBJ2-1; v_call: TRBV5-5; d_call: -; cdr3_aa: CASTRNRDTRYNEQFF
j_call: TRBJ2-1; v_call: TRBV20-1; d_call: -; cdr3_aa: CSASRQALGEQFF
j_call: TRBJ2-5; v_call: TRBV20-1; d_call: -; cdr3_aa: CSARGGLTQETQYF
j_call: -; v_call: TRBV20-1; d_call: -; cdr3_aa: CSASPPSGVSDEQYF
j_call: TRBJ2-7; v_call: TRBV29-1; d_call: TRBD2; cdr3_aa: CSVKAGGPTEQYF
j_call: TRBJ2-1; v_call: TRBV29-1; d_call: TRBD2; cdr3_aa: CSVVPGTSGFDEQFF
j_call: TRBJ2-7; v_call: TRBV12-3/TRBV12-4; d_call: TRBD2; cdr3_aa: CASRRLAGGLSYEQYF
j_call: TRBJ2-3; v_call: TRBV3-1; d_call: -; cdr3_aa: CASSQDPASTDTQYF
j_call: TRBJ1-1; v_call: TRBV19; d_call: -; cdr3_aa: CASSVRQGRDTEAFF
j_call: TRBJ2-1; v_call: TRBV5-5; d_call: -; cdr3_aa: CASSWFLWQGPDAGDVNEQFF
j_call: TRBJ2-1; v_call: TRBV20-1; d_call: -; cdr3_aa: CSARRQGGKEQFF
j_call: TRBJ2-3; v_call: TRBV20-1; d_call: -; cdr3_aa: CSARERRGARTDTQYF
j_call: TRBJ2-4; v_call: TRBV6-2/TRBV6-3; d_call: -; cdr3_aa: CASSYNPSFKVENIQYF
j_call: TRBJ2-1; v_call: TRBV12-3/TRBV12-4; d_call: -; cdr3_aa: CASSRGEVYNEQFF
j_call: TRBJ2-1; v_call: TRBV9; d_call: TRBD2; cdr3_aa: CASSVAVAGSGYNEQFF
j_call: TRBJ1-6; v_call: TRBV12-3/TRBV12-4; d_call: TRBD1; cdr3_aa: CASSSRQGVVSPLHF
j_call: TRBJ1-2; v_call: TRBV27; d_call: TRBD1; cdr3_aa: CASSFGTGQRGYTF
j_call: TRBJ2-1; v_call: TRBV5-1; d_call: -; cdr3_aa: CASSRDGGTYNEQFF
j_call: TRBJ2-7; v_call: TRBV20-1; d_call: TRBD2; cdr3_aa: CSLRGLAGVGEQYF
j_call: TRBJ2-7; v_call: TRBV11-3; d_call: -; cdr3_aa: CASSLGRRLAEFHEQYF